The rows below give T cell receptor beta chains drawn from one sample of a study of blood T cell repertoires in COVID-19. Sequencing used immunoSEQ multiplex PCR; TCRdb keeps in-frame clones, though not all of them. The data hold roughly 38,000 clones, with about 78% observed a single time. Sequenced material: peripheral blood. The receptors here all came from a man between 65 and 79 years old with active or convalescent COVID-19. The CDR3 runs from the conserved cysteine through the conserved F or W. Each record gives: J gene, clone size, CDR3 length, V gene, D gene, CDR3 DNA, CDR3 protein. D genes are given only for firm matches. Size is omitted from some rows. Given values are once, few, many or a class for expanded clones.

>TRBJ1-1|.|16|TRBV28|.
TGTGCCAGCAGTGATCCCGGGACAACTTATTACACTGAAGCTTTCTTT
CASSDPGTTYYTEAFF
>TRBJ2-3|few|15|TRBV9|.
TGTGCCAGCAGCTACTCAGAACAGGCCCAAGATACGCAGTATTTT
CASSYSEQAQDTQYF
>TRBJ1-6|.|12|TRBV28|.
TGTGCCACCGGGATGCATAATTCACCCCTCCACTTT
CATGMHNSPLHF
>TRBJ1-2|.|15|TRBV4-2|.
TGTGCCAGCAGCGATACAGGGAGCGCCTTCTATGGCTACACCTTC
CASSDTGSAFYGYTF
>TRBJ1-5|.|14|TRBV24-1|TRBD1
TGTGCCACCGCGACAGGGGAGTCTTATCAGCCCCAGCATTTT
CATATGESYQPQHF
>TRBJ1-2|.|13|TRBV24-1|TRBD1
TGTGCCACCAGTGAACGGGACAGGCGTAGCTACACCTTC
CATSERDRRSYTF
>TRBJ1-6|few|14|TRBV5-4|.
TGTGCCAGCAGCCGAGAAGACAGAAATTCACCCCTCCACTTT
CASSREDRNSPLHF
>TRBJ1-2|once|13|TRBV3-1/TRBV3-2|.
TGTGCCAGCAGCTGGGAACAGGGCTATGGCTACACCTTC
CASSWEQGYGYTF
>TRBJ2-1|once|14|TRBV19|TRBD1
TGTGCCAGTAACCCAGGGACAGTTGCCGGTGAGCAGTTCTTC
CASNPGTVAGEQFF
>TRBJ1-4|once|16|TRBV28|TRBD1
TGTGCCAGCAGGGACGGGACAGGGGAATTTTTCGAAAAACTGTTTTTT
CASRDGTGEFFEKLFF
>TRBJ2-5|once|14|TRBV28|.
TGTGCCAGCAGTTTACAGGCCGGTGTGGAGACCCAGTACTTC
CASSLQAGVETQYF
>TRBJ2-1|.|13|TRBV10-3|.
TGTGCCATCAGTTATACAGGAGTCGATGAGCAGTTCTTC
CAISYTGVDEQFF
>TRBJ1-3|once|12|TRBV6-6|.
TGTGCCAGCACGGGGGCTGGAAACACCATATATTTT
CASTGAGNTIYF
>TRBJ2-6|.|17|TRBV7-3|.
TGTGCCAGCAGCCTCACCGGGGGGCAGTCTGGGGCCAACGTCCTGACTTTC
CASSLTGGQSGANVLTF
>TRBJ1-2|.|13|TRBV7-2|.
TGTGCCAGCAGCTTACAGGAAAGCTATGGCTACACCTTC
CASSLQESYGYTF
>TRBJ2-6|.|15|TRBV28|TRBD1
TGTGCCACGCGACAGGGGGCGACTGGGGCCAACGTCCTGACTTTC
CATRQGATGANVLTF
>TRBJ1-2|.|12|TRBV19|TRBD1
TGTGCCACTCGGGGACAGGGTTATGGCTACACCTTC
CATRGQGYGYTF
>TRBJ1-2|.|13|TRBV28|.
TGTGCCAGCACCCTGGGGGGGAACTATGGCTACACCTTC
CASTLGGNYGYTF
>TRBJ2-5|.|16|TRBV4-2|TRBD2
TGTGCCAGCAGCCAGGGACTAGCTTCCCCCGGAGAGACCCAGTACTTC
CASSQGLASPGETQYF
>TRBJ1-1|.|13|TRBV18|.
TGTGCCAGCTCATACGGACAGAACACTGAAGCTTTCTTT
CASSYGQNTEAFF
>TRBJ1-2|.|14|TRBV28|.
TGTGCCAGCAGTCATAGTAATCCCCCCTATGGCTACACCTTC
CASSHSNPPYGYTF
>TRBJ2-7|.|16|TRBV28|.
TGTGCCAGTACCGGATCAGGGAAAAAAGGAACCTACGAGCAGTACTTC
CASTGSGKKGTYEQYF
>TRBJ2-3|.|18|TRBV30|TRBD2
TGTGCCTGGAGCCCAGGGACTAGCGGGGGTCTCCGCACAGATACGCAGTATTTT
CAWSPGTSGGLRTDTQYF
>TRBJ1-1|.|17|TRBV28|TRBD1
TGTGCCAGCGCCCTTATTGGGACAGGGGGACGGGGCACTGAAGCTTTCTTT
CASALIGTGGRGTEAFF
>TRBJ1-2|.|16|TRBV4-2|TRBD1
TGTGCCAGCAGCCGGCCAGGTCCGGGACAGGGACCGGGCTACACCTTC
CASSRPGPGQGPGYTF
>TRBJ2-1|.|14|TRBV6-5|TRBD2
TGTGCCAGCACCAGGACTAGCGATGCCAATGAGCAGTTCTTC
CASTRTSDANEQFF
>TRBJ2-2|few|16|TRBV7-6|TRBD1
TGTGCCAGCAGCTTAGGACAGGGGGCGAGGACCGGGGAGCTGTTTTTT
CASSLGQGARTGELFF
>TRBJ2-2|.|15|TRBV6-1|.
TGTGCCAGCAGCCAGGAGGGGTCGGTCGCCGGGGAGCTGTTTTTT
CASSQEGSVAGELFF
>TRBJ2-1|.|11|TRBV28|.
TGTGCCATCGAAGGGGGGGAAGAGCAGTTCTTC
CAIEGGEEQFF
>TRBJ2-2|.|17|TRBV4-2|.
TGTGCCAGCAGCCAAGGTCAAGGGGTGTTAGGCACCGGGGAGCTGTTTTTT
CASSQGQGVLGTGELFF
>TRBJ1-4|few|14|TRBV6-5|TRBD1
TGTGCCAGCGGACGACAGGGGAGTGGTGAAAAACTGTTTTTT
CASGRQGSGEKLFF
>TRBJ2-3|.|14|TRBV6-5|TRBD1
TGTGCCAGCAGTTGGGACAGGGAGGTTGATACGCAGTATTTT
CASSWDREVDTQYF
>TRBJ2-4|.|14|TRBV30|TRBD2
TGTGCCTGGAGTGCCAGCGGGGGATCTAACATTCAGTACTTC
CAWSASGGSNIQYF
>TRBJ1-2|few|15|TRBV11-2|TRBD1
TGTGCCAGCAGCCCCCGACAGGGGGCTGACTATGGCTACACCTTC
CASSPRQGADYGYTF
>TRBJ1-2|.|11|TRBV6-1|.
TGTGCCAGCAGTGACGCGGGTGGCTACACCTTC
CASSDAGGYTF
>TRBJ1-4|.|13|TRBV11-2|TRBD1
TGTGCCAGCAGCAGGGACAGAGCTGAAAAACTGTTTTTT
CASSRDRAEKLFF
>TRBJ1-2|.|14|TRBV4-1|.
TGCGCCAGCAGCCATGGGATTGTGGGGGCCGGCTACACCTTC
CASSHGIVGAGYTF
>TRBJ2-7|.|12|TRBV28|.
TGTGCCACGAACGGGATTTCCTACGAGCAGTACTTC
CATNGISYEQYF
>TRBJ2-5|.|14|TRBV6-5|.
TGTGCCAGCAAGGCCGACGGGAACAGAAAGACCCAGTACTTC
CASKADGNRKTQYF
>TRBJ2-7|.|15|TRBV28|TRBD2
TGTGCCAGCAGCTCTCCCTCGGGGGGTTCCTACGAGCAGTACTTC
CASSSPSGGSYEQYF
>TRBJ2-1|.|15|TRBV19|TRBD1
TGTGCCAGTAGTATAGAACAGGGGGCTGTGAATGAGCAGTTCTTC
CASSIEQGAVNEQFF
>TRBJ1-5|.|16|TRBV19|.
TGTGCCAGTAGTATACGGGGGGGAAATAGCAATCAGCCCCAGCATTTT
CASSIRGGNSNQPQHF
>TRBJ2-7|.|16|TRBV30|TRBD2
TGTGCCTGGAGTCAAGCGGGGGGAATACTCTCCTACGAGCAGTACTTC
CAWSQAGGILSYEQYF
>TRBJ2-7|.|15|TRBV7-2|.
TGTGCCAGCAGCGTCGACAGGATACCCACCTACGAGCAGTACTTC
CASSVDRIPTYEQYF
>TRBJ2-3|.|14|TRBV19|.
TGTGCCAGTAGTCTCTCCTCCAGCACAGATACGCAGTATTTT
CASSLSSSTDTQYF
>TRBJ2-7|.|12|TRBV2|.
TGTGCCAGCAGCCAGGGGGGATACGAGCAGTACTTC
CASSQGGYEQYF
>TRBJ2-3|.|12|TRBV11-1|.
TGTGCCAGCAGCTCCTTAGCGTATACGCAGTATTTT
CASSSLAYTQYF
>TRBJ1-1|.|16|TRBV5-4|TRBD1
TGTGCCAGCAGCTCCCGACAGGGGCCGTCGAACACTGAAGCTTTCTTT
CASSSRQGPSNTEAFF
>TRBJ1-5|.|15|TRBV5-1|.
TGCGCCAGCAGCTTGGACGGGGGGCAGAATCAGCCCCAGCATTTT
CASSLDGGQNQPQHF
>TRBJ2-2|.|18|TRBV9|.
TGTGCCAGCAGCCCAACCCCCCCCTCAGGGGCAAACACCGGGGAGCTGTTTTTT
CASSPTPPSGANTGELFF
>TRBJ2-7|once|13|TRBV6-5|.
TGTGCCAGCGGGAATGGCAGGGCCTACGAGCAGTACTTC
CASGNGRAYEQYF
>TRBJ1-3|.|14|TRBV28|.
TGTGCCAGCATGGGGCGGATCTCTGGAAACACCATATATTTT
CASMGRISGNTIYF
>TRBJ2-3|once|13|TRBV29-1|.
TGCAGCGTAGAAGAGGTTTCGGCAGATACGCAGTATTTT
CSVEEVSADTQYF
>TRBJ1-4|.|14|TRBV30|.
TGTGCCTGGAGTACGAGACAGTTGAATGAAAAACTGTTTTTT
CAWSTRQLNEKLFF
>TRBJ1-1|.|15|TRBV2|TRBD1
TGTGCCAGCGGGGCAGGGGGACTTATGAACACTGAAGCTTTCTTT
CASGAGGLMNTEAFF